Included here is one TCR beta chain sequence, with context. Which antigen it targets is not known. No base qualities exist here, and no much larger clone lies one base off it. For CDR1 and CDR2, the germline V gene lists SGHDT and YYEEEE. Ends trimmed: V by 4 bases, J by 6 bases; bases unmatched to a gene: 9. From the cysteine up to the phenylalanine, the CDR3 has a length of 17 residues. The only DNA kept is the CDR3, 51 bases in frame from the first base. The data were taken from a study of T cell changes during pregnancy in multiple sclerosis (dated by TCRdb to between 2018 and 2021). As for the study more broadly: Changes in the T cell repertoire over the course of pregnancy were examined in this study in women with multiple sclerosis.

Receptor amplification or capture employed the immunoSEQ multiplex PCR assay. Held by TCRdb, this immuneACCESS table contains in-frame sequences only and omits some clones. Under half of the omission traces to an unresolved V gene where checked; the cause of the rest is unknown. This sample is represented by tens of thousands of clones; approximately 91% of them were singletons. The ten largest clonotypes hold about 1.5% of the sample. This TCR was recovered from a female donor with multiple sclerosis, enrolled in a pregnancy study. Recombination linked TRBV5-6 to TRBJ2-2; TRBD2 fits 13 bases in the junction. The material was peripheral blood, obtained in the third trimester of pregnancy. The CDR3 is CASSQLAGGFYAGELFF. The DNA sequence is TGTGCCAGCAGCCAACTAGCGGGGGGGTTTTACGCCGGGGAGCTGTTTTTT.